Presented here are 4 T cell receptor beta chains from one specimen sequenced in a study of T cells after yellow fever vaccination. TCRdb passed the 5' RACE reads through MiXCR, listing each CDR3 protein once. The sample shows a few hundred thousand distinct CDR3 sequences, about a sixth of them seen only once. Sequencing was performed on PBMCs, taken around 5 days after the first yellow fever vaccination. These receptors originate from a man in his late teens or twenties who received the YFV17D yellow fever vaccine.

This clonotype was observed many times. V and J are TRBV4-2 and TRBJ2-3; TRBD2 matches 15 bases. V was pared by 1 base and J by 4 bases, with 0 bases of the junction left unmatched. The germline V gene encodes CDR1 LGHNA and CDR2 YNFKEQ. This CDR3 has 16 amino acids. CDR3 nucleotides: TGTGCCAGCAGCCAAGGGACTAGCGGGGGGGCAGATACGCAGTATTTT. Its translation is CASSQGTSGGADTQYF.

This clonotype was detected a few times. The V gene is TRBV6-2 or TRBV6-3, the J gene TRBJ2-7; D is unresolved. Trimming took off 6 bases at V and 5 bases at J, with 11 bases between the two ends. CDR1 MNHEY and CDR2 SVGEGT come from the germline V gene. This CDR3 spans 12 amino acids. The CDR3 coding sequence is TGTGCCAGCAGCCGATTGGGCCACGAGCAGTACTTC. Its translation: CASSRLGHEQYF.

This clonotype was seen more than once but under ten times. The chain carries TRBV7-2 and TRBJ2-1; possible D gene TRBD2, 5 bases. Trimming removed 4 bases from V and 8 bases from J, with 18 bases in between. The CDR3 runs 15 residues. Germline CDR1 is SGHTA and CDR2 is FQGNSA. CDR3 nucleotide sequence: TGTGCCAGCAGCTCCGAAAGGAGGTTGAAGGATGAGCAGTTCTTC. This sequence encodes CASSSERRLKDEQFF.

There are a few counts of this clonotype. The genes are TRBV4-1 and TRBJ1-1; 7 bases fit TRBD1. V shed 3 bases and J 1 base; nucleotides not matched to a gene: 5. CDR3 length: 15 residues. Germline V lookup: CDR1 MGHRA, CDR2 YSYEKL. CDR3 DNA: TGCGCCAGCAGCCAGGCGACAGGGCCGAACACTGAAGCTTTCTTT. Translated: CASSQATGPNTEAFF.